The 21 T cell receptor beta chains below were found in one sample sequenced in a study of T cells in women clearing cervical HPV infection. Sequenced by immunoSEQ multiplex PCR; TCRdb stores in-frame clones only, minus some. This sample's table has some 39,000 clones. The sequenced sample consisted of blood buffy coat. These receptors were collected from a woman aged 18 to 75 with a cervical HPV16 infection that either progressed to CIN3+ or cleared (not recorded which).

About this clone: The read stops 3 residues short of the end of the CDR3; the missing end is completed from the germline J gene. V and J are TRBV28 and TRBJ2-2, with D perhaps being TRBD1 or TRBD2 (5 bases each). CDR3 length: 16 residues. Germline CDR1 is MDHEN and CDR2 is SYDVKM. Trimming took off 3 bases at V and 5 bases at J, with 16 bases between the two ends. CDR3 DNA, as far as it was read: TGTGCCAGCAGTTTCTGGGGCAGGTGGGAGACCGGGGAG. Amino acids: CASSFWGRWETGE. The full CDR3 sequence reads CASSFWGRWETGELFF.

Comments on this clone: The read ends 3 residues shy of where the CDR3 ends; the end is completed using the germline J gene. This rearrangement joins TRBV30 to TRBJ2-3; D unresolved. The CDR3 contains 13 residues. Germline CDR1 reads GTSNPN; CDR2 reads SVGIG (reference sequence). Incomplete CDR3 DNA: TGTGCCTGGAGTGCGGATAGCAATCAGCCG. Encoded protein: CAWSADSNQP. The CDR3 as a whole reads CAWSADSNQPQYF.

The sequenced CDR3 bases are TGTGCCAGCAGCCCTCCTCCTAGCGGGAGTTACAATGAG. It codes for CASSPPPSGSYNE. The full-length CDR3 reads as CASSPPPSGSYNEQFF. The rearrangement joins TRBV7-3 to TRBJ2-1, with TRBD2 matching 10 bases. The read ends 3 residues shy of where the CDR3 ends; the end is completed using the germline J gene. CDR1 SGHTA and CDR2 FQGTGA come from the germline V gene. Germline trimming cut 5 bases from V and 4 bases from J; bases unmatched to any gene: 8. The CDR3 is 16 amino acids.

As for this clone: The missing CDR3 end, 3 residues past where the read stops, is filled in from the germline J gene. This chain uses TRBV30 with TRBJ1-5; tentatively, D is TRBD1 (6 bases). The CDR3 loop spans 17 amino acids. Germline CDR1 and CDR2: GTSNPN and SVGIG (reference sequence). This chain's CDR3 is CAWSIGLPGQTNRPQHF. The sequenced CDR3 bases are TGTGCCTGGAGTATCGGGTTACCGGGACAAACTAATCGACCC. The full variable domain, in which reference TRBV30 and TRBJ1-5 provide the parts outside the CDR3, is SQTIHQWPATLVQPVGSPLSLECTVEGTSNPNLYWYRQAAGRGLQLLFYSVGIGQISSEVPQNLSASRPQDRQFILSSKKLLLSDSGFYLCAWSIGLPGQTNRPQHFGDGTRLSIL.

Note on this clone: Read data end 3 residues before the CDR3 end; the end is taken from the germline J gene. This chain links TRBV20-1 with TRBJ2-2, with TRBD2 identical over 12 bases. Trimming cost V 7 bases and J 7 bases; bases outside gene matches: 4. The CDR3 has 13 amino acids. The germline V gene encodes CDR1 DFQATT and CDR2 SNEGSKA (reference sequence). The sequenced part of the CDR3 DNA is TGCAGTGGACTAGCGGGAGATCACGGGGAG. Protein product: CSGLAGDHGE. The full CDR3 protein is CSGLAGDHGELFF.

Comment on this clone: The read stops 3 residues short of the end of the CDR3; the missing end is completed from the germline J gene. The rearrangement links TRBV28 to TRBJ2-7; tentative D call: TRBD1 (5 bases). Germline V lookup: CDR1 MDHEN, CDR2 SYDVKM. The germline V and J ends were trimmed by 6 bases and 2 bases, with 17 bases remaining between them. The CDR3 loop spans 15 amino acids. This chain's CDR3 is CASRDPGIFPYEQYF. Partial CDR3 DNA: TGTGCCAGCAGAGACCCAGGGATTTTTCCCTACGAG.

For this clone: Read sequence stops 3 residues before the CDR3 end, and the germline J gene provides the missing end. This chain uses TRBV29-1 with TRBJ2-7; 13 bases fit TRBD2. Germline assignment: CDR1 SQVTM and CDR2 ANQGSEA. V lost 4 bases to trimming and J lost 3 bases; unmatched junction nucleotides: 3. The CDR3 contains 14 residues. The CDR3 here is CSVARTSGGYEQYF. CDR3 bases read: TGCAGCGTTGCCCGGACTAGCGGGGGCTACGAG.

For this clone: The sequence runs out 3 residues before the end of the CDR3; the remainder is reconstructed from the germline J gene. The chain couples TRBV7-2 to TRBJ1-2, with 8 nucleotides matching TRBD1. V trimming: 2 bases; J trimming: 7 bases; junction bases outside the gene matches: 9. CDR1 and CDR2 (germline): SGHTA, FQGNSA. The CDR3 is 15 amino acids. The DNA read from the CDR3 is TGTGCCAGCAGCTTACAGTGGCAGGGGGCGGGTGGC. Encoded protein: CASSLQWQGAGG. The whole CDR3 sequence is CASSLQWQGAGGYTF.

A remark on this clone: The read comes to an end 3 residues before the CDR3 does, leaving the germline J gene to fill in the end. This chain connects TRBV5-1 to TRBJ1-2; 8 nucleotides agree with TRBD1. Germline trimming cut 0 bases from V and 3 bases from J; bases unmatched to any gene: 1. The CDR3 has 14 residues. Germline V CDR1 and CDR2: SGHRS, YFSETQ. CDR3 DNA (partial): TGCGCCAGCAGCTTGGGGGGACAGGACTATGGC. Translated: CASSLGGQDYG. The complete CDR3 reads CASSLGGQDYGYTF.

As regards this clone: The read ends 3 residues shy of where the CDR3 ends; the end is completed using the germline J gene. J is TRBJ1-5 and V is TRBV7-6; D is possibly TRBD1 (5 bases). Trimming pared 1 base from V and 3 bases from J, leaving 10 bases between. Per germline, CDR1 SGHVS and CDR2 FNYEAQ. The CDR3 has 15 amino acids. The CDR3 loop is CASSLDTGINQPQHF. CDR3 bases read: TGTGCCAGCAGCTTAGATACAGGTATCAATCAGCCC.

This CDR3 reads CSAREGGVYGYTF. The DNA read from the CDR3 is TGCAGTGCTAGAGAAGGGGGAGTCTATGGC. The V and J genes are TRBV20-1 and TRBJ1-2, with D possibly matching TRBD1 (6 bases). The read ends 3 residues shy of where the CDR3 ends; the end is completed using the germline J gene. The germline gives CDR1 DFQATT, CDR2 SNEGSKA (reference sequence). V was cut by 0 bases and J by 4 bases, with 9 bases left in between. The CDR3 has 13 residues.

Details on this clone: The read halts 3 residues ahead of the CDR3 end, with the missing end drawn from the germline J gene. V gene TRBV5-1 combines with J gene TRBJ1-1; 10 bases are shared with TRBD1. Germline trimming cut 4 bases from V and 3 bases from J; bases unmatched to any gene: 6. CDR3 length equals 15 residues. Per germline, CDR1 SGHRS and CDR2 YFSETQ. Partial CDR3 DNA: TGCGCCAGCAGCCAGACAGGGGGCAGGGACACTGAA. Protein product: CASSQTGGRDTE. The complete CDR3 reads CASSQTGGRDTEAFF.

Worth noting for this clone: The read terminates 3 residues ahead of where the CDR3 ends, so the germline J gene completes it. The chain joins TRBV19 to TRBJ1-2; D is ambiguous. The CDR3 sequence is 17 residues long. CDR1 is LNHDA, CDR2 SQIVND, per germline (reference sequence). CDR3 bases read: TGTGCCAGTACCCCTAGCGCCCTCGGCCTCTCCTACAATGAC. This codes for CASTPSALGLSYND. The whole CDR3 protein is CASTPSALGLSYNDYTF.

On this clone itself: The read ends 3 residues before the CDR3 terminus; that terminus is restored from the germline J gene. The chain combines TRBV28 with TRBJ1-2; 7 nucleotides match TRBD1. The CDR3 is made up of 16 amino acids. V trimming: 8 bases; J trimming: 4 bases; junction bases outside the gene matches: 16. From germline, CDR1 is MDHEN and CDR2 SYDVKM. The DNA read from the CDR3 is TGTGCCAGCGGAACCCGACAGGGAACAACTATCTATGGC. As protein: CASGTRQGTTIYG. The whole CDR3 protein is CASGTRQGTTIYGYTF.

A word on this clone: The CDR3 end is not reached by the read, which stops 3 residues before it; the germline J gene fills it in. The chain carries TRBV5-1 and TRBJ2-3; 10 nucleotides line up with TRBD2. This CDR3 comprises 15 residues. Germline V gene sequence: CDR1 SGHRS, CDR2 YFSETQ. The part of the CDR3 DNA that was read is TGCGCCAGCAGCTTGGGACTAGCGGGCGAAGAGACG. Amino acid sequence: CASSLGLAGEET. The complete CDR3 protein is CASSLGLAGEETQYF.

Concerning this clone: The CDR3 is cut off 3 residues early in the read; its end comes from the germline J gene. Other DNA sequences of this sample code for an identical CDR3. V usage is TRBV30 and J usage is TRBJ1-3; 10 bases fit TRBD1. CDR1 and CDR2 (germline): GTSNPN, SVGIG (reference sequence). Trimming took 2 bases from V and 2 from J; bases not matched to a gene: 3. The CDR3 has 15 amino acids. CDR3 DNA (partial): TGTGCCTGGAGTTCCGGGACAGGGGCTGGAAACACC. This codes for CAWSSGTGAGNT. The entire CDR3 protein reads CAWSSGTGAGNTIYF.

Concerning this clone: The read gets to within 3 residues of the CDR3 end, and the germline J gene fills in the rest. V gene TRBV6-1 combines with J gene TRBJ1-6; 8 bases fit TRBD1. This CDR3 is built from 14 residues. Looked up from germline, CDR1 is MNHNS and CDR2 is SASEGT. Germline trimming cut 2 bases from V and 6 bases from J; bases unmatched to any gene: 0. Here the CDR3 reads CASSEQGANSPLHF. The sequenced part of the CDR3 DNA is TGTGCCAGCAGTGAACAGGGGGCTAATTCACCC.

As concerns this clone: The CDR3 is cut off 3 residues early in the read; its end comes from the germline J gene. This chain connects TRBV28 to TRBJ2-7; D is undetermined. Germline CDR1 MDHEN, CDR2 SYDVKM. Trimming stripped 6 bases from V and 4 bases from J, with 16 bases between. The length of the CDR3 is 14 residues. The CDR3 is CASSPRRRTYEQYF. CDR3 DNA (partial): TGTGCCAGCAGCCCCCGGCGGCGTACATACGAG.

The sequenced part of the CDR3 DNA is TGTGCCAGCAGTTCCGGCGGGTTGATT. Translation gives CASSSGGLI. The CDR3 reads in full as CASSSGGLIQYF. The rearrangement links TRBV6-2 or TRBV6-3 to TRBJ2-4, with a weak D call TRBD2 (5 bases). Sequencing ends 3 residues short of the CDR3 end; the germline J gene provides the rest. Germline CDR1 MNHEY, CDR2 SVGEGT. The CDR3 has 12 residues.

Points on this clone: The CDR3 goes on 3 residues after the read ends, and that part is filled in from the germline J gene. The chain uses TRBV5-1 and TRBJ1-2, with TRBD1 as a possible D gene (5 bases). Germline V CDR1 and CDR2: SGHRS, YFSETQ. This CDR3 has 13 residues. The CDR3 loop is CASSLQETRGYTF. CDR3 bases read: TGCGCCAGCAGCCTACAGGAAACAAGGGGC.

The part of the CDR3 DNA that was read is TGTGCCAGCTCAAATTCCGACAGGGCCGAGACG. It specifies CASSNSDRAET. The complete CDR3 sequence is CASSNSDRAETQYF. The chain recombines TRBV18 with TRBJ2-3, with 7 bases fitting TRBD1. The CDR3 extends 3 residues past the end of the read, so its final part is completed from the germline J gene. CDR1 and CDR2 from the germline V gene are KGHSH and LQKENI. This CDR3 spans 14 amino acids.